A single sample is the source of the 9 T cell receptor beta chains below, sequenced in a study of OX40 agonist ivuxolimab in advanced cancers. Produced via immunoSEQ multiplex PCR; TCRdb's table is partial and in-frame only. The sample holds tens of thousands of clones, 83% seen once. Specimen: CD4+ or CD8+ T cells sorted from blood, collected in a trial of the OX40 agonist ivuxolimab. The receptors come from an adult with an advanced solid tumor such as melanoma, head and neck, liver or kidney cancer.

The chain couples TRBV12-5 to TRBJ2-2; possible D gene TRBD1, 6 bases. This CDR3 has 17 amino acids. From germline, CDR1 is LGHNT and CDR2 FRNRAP. The V and J ends lost 8 bases and 4 bases respectively, with 23 bases between them. The CDR3 DNA sequence: TGTGCTAGTTCAACGAGCAAGGACAGCAGCCTCACCGGGGAGCTGTTTTTT. Protein sequence: CASSTSKDSSLTGELFF.

The chain carries TRBV29-1 and TRBJ2-7, with a tentative D call TRBD2 (6 bases). Germline V gene lookup returns CDR1 SQVTM and CDR2 ANQGSEA. The length of the CDR3 is 13 residues. V was shortened by 3 bases and J by 3 bases, with 12 bases between the two germline ends. CDR3 sequence (DNA): TGCAGCGTTGAGCGGGGTGAGGGCTACGAGCAGTACTTC. This encodes CSVERGEGYEQYF.

In this sample, this clone turned up once. The chain employs TRBV7-9 and TRBJ2-5; D may be TRBD1 (5 bases). Germline V CDR1 and CDR2: SEHNR, FQNEAQ (reference sequence). Trimming pared 7 bases from V and 2 bases from J, leaving 11 bases between. This CDR3 comprises 13 residues. The CDR3 loop reads CASTPTEQETQYF. The CDR3 DNA sequence: TGTGCCAGCACCCCGACAGAACAAGAGACCCAGTACTTC.

A single count supports this clone. A clone one base away is much larger, so this may be a read error. The chain carries TRBV6-5 and TRBJ1-2, with a possible D match to TRBD1 (6 bases). Per germline, CDR1 MNHEY and CDR2 SVGAGI. The CDR3 has 15 amino acids. The CDR3 DNA reads as TGTGCCGGCAGTTACCAGGGGTTCGGATTGTATGGCTACACCTTC. It codes for CAGSYQGFGLYGYTF.

The CDR3 DNA follows: TGCGCCAGCAGTGAGGGACTGACAAACAATGAGCAGTTCTTC. Translating gives CASSEGLTNNEQFF. V and J are TRBV10-1 and TRBJ2-1; D is possibly TRBD2 (5 bases). This CDR3 has 14 residues. The ends were cut back, 2 bases at V and 5 bases at J, with 10 bases in the middle. Germline V gene sequence: CDR1 WNHNN, CDR2 SYGVQD (reference sequence).

This clone has just a few counts. V gene TRBV5-6 combines with J gene TRBJ1-1, with 9 bases identical to TRBD1. The CDR3 sequence is 15 residues long. The germline gives CDR1 SGHDT, CDR2 YYEEEE. With V trimmed by 4 bases and J by 7 bases, 11 bases remained unmatched. Here the CDR3 reads CASSPDFGQGHEAFF. As DNA, the CDR3 is TGTGCCAGCAGCCCTGACTTTGGACAGGGGCATGAAGCTTTCTTT.

This clone has just one count. The chain carries TRBV11-2 and TRBJ1-2, with TRBD1 matching 7 bases. The CDR3 runs to 14 residues. J lost 4 bases, V lost 5 bases, and 7 bases had no gene match. The germline gives CDR1 SGHAT, CDR2 FQNNGV. CDR3 region: CASSPSGTAYGYTF. The DNA for the CDR3 is TGTGCCAGCAGCCCTTCCGGGACAGCCTATGGCTACACCTTC.

This clone is deemed medium-sized. The chain joins TRBV4-1 to TRBJ2-7, with no clear D. The CDR3 contains 15 residues. Per germline, CDR1 MGHRA and CDR2 YSYEKL. V was cut by 0 bases and J by 3 bases, with 12 bases left in between. CDR3 bases: TGCGCCAGCAGCCAAGAGGGCCAGCTAAGCTACGAGCAGTACTTC. Its protein is CASSQEGQLSYEQYF.

This sequence joins TRBV11-3 and TRBJ1-1; 7 bases are a match to TRBD1. Germline CDR1 and CDR2: SGHNT and YENEEA. The CDR3 has 13 residues. The V segment lost 5 bases and the J segment 4 bases; nucleotides outside the gene matches: 4. This chain's CDR3 is CASSTTGFTEAFF. DNA for the CDR3: TGTGCCAGCAGCACGACAGGGTTCACTGAAGCTTTCTTT.